This T cell receptor beta chain stems from a study of cytomegalovirus exposure and HLA in healthy donors. The PCR contained 60 Vbeta and 13 Jbeta primers. Original data processing: An analysis performed later counted 60 million to 90 million unique TCR beta chains (roughly 11 million of them shared). Clones were sequenced by immunoSEQ multiplex PCR, and TCRdb holds only the in-frame ones, with some missing. D and trimming come from the DNA, and the V and J calls and clone size come from that table. The data show about 180,000 clones, around 70% seen once. V lost 2 bases and J lost 1; bases outside the gene matches: 3. The CDR3 covers 16 residues. CDR1 MNHNY and CDR2 SVGAGI come from the germline V gene (reference sequence). Study-wide results and caveats: In a later analysis, productive TCRs from donors in an Asian-associated ancestry cluster reportedly carried fewer N-insertions than the cohort mean. In vitro work confirmed that a few CMV-associated chains recognize CMV antigens. The study listed under 200 cytomegalovirus-associated TCR beta chains.

This clone showed up just a few times. Its antigen remains unidentified. This TCR derives from a male donor in good health and CMV-seronegative. Material for sequencing was PBMCs. The chain combines TRBV6-6 with TRBJ2-3; TRBD1 matches 10 bases. The CDR3 sequence: CASSYLGTGGTDTQYF. The CDR3 DNA reads TGTGCCAGCAGTTACCTGGGGACAGGGGGCACAGATACGCAGTATTTT.